This TCR beta chain was documented in a study of blood T cells in healthy people across ages (dated by TCRdb to the mid-2010s). Some background on the complete study: Template switching captured roughly one uniquely barcoded TCR beta cDNA molecule per two T cells in model experiments. Age-related changes in TCR beta repertoire diversity were measured in the study by deep sequencing normalized with unique cDNA molecular identifiers. The donors were split into four age groups: young (average about 16 years), middle-aged (about 40), aged (roughly 65) and long-lived (more than 80). To avoid experimental bias, donors of different ages were randomly spread across the sequencing lanes. For two donors (one aged 18 to 29 and one aged 80 or older), the study analyzed two additional independent replicas of 1 million unique cDNA reads from the same blood draw.

Library preparation used 5' RACE. Instrument on record: Illumina HiSeq 2500. A second PCR of 7 to 11 cycles was performed with a sample-barcoded 5' primer and a J-beta primer mix. Each TCR beta cDNA molecule received a unique molecular identifier from a template-switch 5' adaptor carrying 12 random nucleotides. Each sample yielded at least 3 million CDR3-containing paired-end reads. All of the RNA was converted into first-strand cDNA using the Mint cDNA synthesis kit, with a TRBC-specific oligonucleotide serving as the primer. Following uracil-DNA glycosylase treatment, a first 18-cycle PCR with universal primers M1SS and BC2_uni_R was performed on all cDNA. On the authors' methods: For normalization, 1 million high-quality reads were randomly selected from each sample, with every read carrying a distinct molecular identifier. Reads sharing molecular identifiers were discarded rather than binned into consensus sequences. CDR3 identification, clonotype clustering and error correction used MiTCR with a Q25 quality threshold and the strictest error-elimination algorithm. Lower-bound total TCR beta diversity was estimated with a nonparametric unseen species model using Euler transformation. TCRdb reworked the public reads: Q25 trimming with fastp, MiXCR clone assembly, productive beta chains retained. Here each entry gathers all rows of one CDR3 protein and keeps the most common genes and DNA. The V and J calls come from TCRdb's annotation, not from the publication. A total of around 1,100,000 distinct CDR3 sequences appear in this sample, about two fifths of them only once. About an eighth of the sample is held by the ten biggest clonotypes.

What the authors observed across the whole study: Donor CMV infection status was unknown, potentially confounding age-related changes in expanded clonotypes. The long-lived group showed more naive CD4+ T cells, fewer expanded clones and increased TCR diversity than the aged group, suggesting age selection. Estimates of total diversity based on one million sequenced T cells were considered lower bounds and underestimates. Observed TCR beta diversity per million T cells fell roughly linearly with age, and a significant reduction was already apparent by age around 40. Observed TCR beta diversity correlated strongly with the percentage of naive T cells measured by flow cytometry. Bulk unsorted PBMC profiling prevented conclusive comparison of naive and antigen-experienced compartments.

Donors were 35 to 40 systemically healthy Caucasian individuals from Russia aged 6 to 90 years. Approximately 9.3 milliliters of peripheral blood were drawn from each donor into EDTA-treated Vacutainer tubes. Ficoll-Paque density-gradient centrifugation was used to isolate PBMCs, with at least 6.5 million per sample. Total RNA was extracted from PBMCs with Trizol reagent, with at least 5 micrograms obtained per sample. For every donor, flow cytometry on a PBMC aliquot measured the percentage of naive CD45RAhigh/CD27high T cells. A word on this clonotype: The antigen this receptor binds is unknown. No base quality values were provided; no much bigger clone lies one nucleotide off.

Sequenced material: blood. The TCR was taken from a man aged 18 to 30 in good health.

The DNA is as follows: TGCAGTGCTAGACTGGGGGGCGGAAAGAGGATTGGACAAGAGACCCAGTACTTC. It specifies CSARLGGGKRIGQETQYF. The sequence joins TRBV20-1 to TRBJ2-5, with the D call perhaps TRBD1 or TRBD2, each one matching 6 bases. The junction shows trimming of 2 bases on V and 2 bases on J, plus 24 bases between the germline ends. The CDR3 has 18 amino acids, counting the end cysteine and phenylalanine. This entry keeps only the CDR3 DNA: 54 bases, framed from base 1. The germline V gene (reference sequence) gives CDR1 as DFQATT and CDR2 as SNEGSKA.